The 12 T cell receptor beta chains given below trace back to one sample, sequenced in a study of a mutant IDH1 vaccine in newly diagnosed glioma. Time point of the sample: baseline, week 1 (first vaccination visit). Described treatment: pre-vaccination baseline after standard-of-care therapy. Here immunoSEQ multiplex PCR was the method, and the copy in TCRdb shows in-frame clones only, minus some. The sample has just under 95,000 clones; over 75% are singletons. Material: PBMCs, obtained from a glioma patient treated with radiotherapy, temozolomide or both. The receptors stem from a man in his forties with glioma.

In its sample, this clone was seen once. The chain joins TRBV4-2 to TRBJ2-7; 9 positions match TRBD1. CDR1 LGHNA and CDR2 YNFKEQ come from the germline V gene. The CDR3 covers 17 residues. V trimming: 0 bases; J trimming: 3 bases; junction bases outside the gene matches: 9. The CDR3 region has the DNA TGTGCCAGCAGCCAAGAACCAACAGGGGGCACCTACTACGAGCAGTACTTC. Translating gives CASSQEPTGGTYYEQYF.

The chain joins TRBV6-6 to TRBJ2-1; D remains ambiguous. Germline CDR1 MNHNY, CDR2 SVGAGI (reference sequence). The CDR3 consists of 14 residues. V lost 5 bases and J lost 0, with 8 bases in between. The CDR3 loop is CASSLPSSYNEQFF. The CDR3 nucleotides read TGTGCCAGCAGTCTACCGAGCTCCTACAATGAGCAGTTCTTC.

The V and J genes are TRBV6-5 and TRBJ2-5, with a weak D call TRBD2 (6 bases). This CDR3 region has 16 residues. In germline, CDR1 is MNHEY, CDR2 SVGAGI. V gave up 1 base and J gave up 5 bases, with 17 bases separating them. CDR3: CASSYLGREMDETQYF. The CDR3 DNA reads TGTGCCAGCAGTTACTTGGGCCGGGAGATGGATGAGACCCAGTACTTC.

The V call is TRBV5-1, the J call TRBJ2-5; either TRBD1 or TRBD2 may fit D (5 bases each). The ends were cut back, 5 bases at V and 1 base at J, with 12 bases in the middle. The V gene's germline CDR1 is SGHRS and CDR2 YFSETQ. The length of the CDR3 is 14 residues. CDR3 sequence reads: CASSRAGSQETQYF. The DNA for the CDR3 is TGCGCCAGCAGTCGTGCAGGGAGCCAAGAGACCCAGTACTTC. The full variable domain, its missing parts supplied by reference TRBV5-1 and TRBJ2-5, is KAGVTQTPRYLIKTRGQQVTLSCSPISGHRSVSWYQQTPGQGLQFLFEYFSETQRNKGNFPGRFSGRQFSNSRSEMNVSTLELGDSALYLCASSRAGSQETQYFGPGTRLLVL.

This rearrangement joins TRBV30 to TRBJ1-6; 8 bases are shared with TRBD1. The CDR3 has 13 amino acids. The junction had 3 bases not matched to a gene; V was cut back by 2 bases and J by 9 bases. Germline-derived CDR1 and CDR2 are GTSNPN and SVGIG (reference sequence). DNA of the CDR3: TGTGCCTGGAGTAGTCAGGGGGCTTCACCCCTCCACTTT. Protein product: CAWSSQGASPLHF. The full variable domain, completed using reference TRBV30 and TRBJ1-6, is SQTIHQWPATLVQPVGSPLSLECTVEGTSNPNLYWYRQAAGRGLQLLFYSVGIGQISSEVPQNLSASRPQDRQFILSSKKLLLSDSGFYLCAWSSQGASPLHFGNGTRLTVT.

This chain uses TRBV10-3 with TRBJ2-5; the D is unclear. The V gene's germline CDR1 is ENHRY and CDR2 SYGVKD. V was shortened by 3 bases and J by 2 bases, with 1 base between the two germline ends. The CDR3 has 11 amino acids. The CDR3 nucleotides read TGTGCCATCAGTGATCAAGAGACCCAGTACTTC. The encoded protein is CAISDQETQYF.

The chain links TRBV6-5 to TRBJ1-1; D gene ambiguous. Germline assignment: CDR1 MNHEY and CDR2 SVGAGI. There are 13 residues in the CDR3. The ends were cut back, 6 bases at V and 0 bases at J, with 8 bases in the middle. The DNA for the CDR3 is TGTGCCAGCAGCGTTCGGTTGAACACTGAAGCTTTCTTT. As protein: CASSVRLNTEAFF.

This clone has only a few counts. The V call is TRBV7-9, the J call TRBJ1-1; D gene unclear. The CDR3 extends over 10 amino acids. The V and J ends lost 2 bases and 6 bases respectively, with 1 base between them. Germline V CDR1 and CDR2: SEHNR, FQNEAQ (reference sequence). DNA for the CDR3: TGTGCCAGCAGCTTATCTGAAGCTTTCTTT. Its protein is CASSLSEAFF.

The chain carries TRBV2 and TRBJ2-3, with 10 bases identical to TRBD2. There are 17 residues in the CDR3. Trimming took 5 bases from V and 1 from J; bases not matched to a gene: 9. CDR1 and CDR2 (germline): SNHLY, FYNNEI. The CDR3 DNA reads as TGTGCCAGCAGTAAACCGAGCGGGGGGGCGGGCACAGATACGCAGTATTTT. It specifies CASSKPSGGAGTDTQYF.

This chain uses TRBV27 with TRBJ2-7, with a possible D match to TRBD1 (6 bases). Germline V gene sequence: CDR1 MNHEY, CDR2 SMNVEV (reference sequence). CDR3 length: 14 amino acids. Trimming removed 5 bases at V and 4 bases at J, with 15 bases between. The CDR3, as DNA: TGTGCCAGCAGTGGTCGGACAGTGTGGTACGAGCAGTACTTC. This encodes CASSGRTVWYEQYF.

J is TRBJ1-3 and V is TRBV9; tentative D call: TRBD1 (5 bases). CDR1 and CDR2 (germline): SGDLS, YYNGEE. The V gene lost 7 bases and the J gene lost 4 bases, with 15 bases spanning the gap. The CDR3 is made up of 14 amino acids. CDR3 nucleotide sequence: TGTGCCAGCGGCCCGTGGGGGTCAGGAAACACCATATATTTT. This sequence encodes CASGPWGSGNTIYF.

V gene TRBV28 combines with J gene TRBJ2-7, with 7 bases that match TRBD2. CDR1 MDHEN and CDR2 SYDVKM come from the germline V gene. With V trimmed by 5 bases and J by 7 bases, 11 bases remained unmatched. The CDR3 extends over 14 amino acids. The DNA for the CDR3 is TGTGCCAGCAGTCTTACTAGCGCGTTAGGGGAGCAGTACTTC. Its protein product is CASSLTSALGEQYF.